The 23 T cell receptor beta chains below all came from one sample that was sequenced in a study of OX40 agonist ivuxolimab in advanced cancers. TCRdb's table, derived via immunoSEQ multiplex PCR, lists solely in-frame clones and lacks some. The sample has around 19,000 clones, about nine tenths seen once; the top ten hold 20% to 25%. The material was CD4+ or CD8+ T cells sorted from blood, obtained in a trial of the OX40 agonist ivuxolimab. The receptor source for this set is an adult with an advanced solid tumor such as melanoma, head and neck, liver or kidney cancer.

This chain uses TRBV5-1 with TRBJ2-1; TRBD2 aligns across 7 bases. This CDR3 is 15 amino acids long. V was pared by 2 bases and J by 4 bases, with 6 bases of the junction left unmatched. Germline V gene data show CDR1 as SGHRS and CDR2 as YFSETQ. The CDR3 sequence: CASSFGGIMYNEQFF. DNA of the CDR3: TGCGCCAGCAGCTTCGGGGGGATAATGTACAATGAGCAGTTCTTC.

The chain joins TRBV18 to TRBJ2-5; possibly TRBD1 or TRBD2 for D (5 bases each). Germline V CDR1 and CDR2: KGHSH, LQKENI. Deletions cut 5 bases from V and 8 bases from J, with 12 bases between. This CDR3 comprises 12 residues. CDR3 bases: TGTGCCAGCTCAGTCGGGGCGGATACCCAGTACTTC. This codes for CASSVGADTQYF.

The chain joins TRBV29-1 to TRBJ2-1, with 10 bases that match TRBD2. The CDR3 contains 17 residues. Germline V CDR1 and CDR2: SQVTM, ANQGSEA. Unmatched junction bases numbered 19, after V lost 6 bases and J lost 8 bases. CDR3 in amino acids: CSVNGEWASGRGYEQFF. The CDR3 region has the DNA TGCAGCGTCAACGGCGAGTGGGCTAGCGGGAGAGGATATGAGCAGTTCTTC.

This rearrangement joins TRBV28 to TRBJ1-3; 9 bases align to TRBD1. The junction had 11 bases not matched to a gene; V was cut back by 7 bases and J by 4 bases. CDR3 length: 16 amino acids. Germline CDR1 and CDR2: MDHEN and SYDVKM. CDR3 nucleotides: TGTGCCAGCAATTACCCAGGGACAGGGACCGGAAACACCATATATTTT. As protein: CASNYPGTGTGNTIYF.

The genes are TRBV9 and TRBJ2-1, with unresolved D. Looked up from germline, CDR1 is SGDLS and CDR2 is YYNGEE. This CDR3 has 14 amino acids. V was clipped by 0 bases and J by 8 bases, with 12 bases between them. CDR3 DNA: TGTGCCAGCAGCGTAGGGTCTGGGCGAGATGAGCAGTTCTTC. Translating gives CASSVGSGRDEQFF.

The chain is built from TRBV6-5 and TRBJ2-7, with D possibly being TRBD1 (6 bases). Trimming shortened V by 6 bases and J by 2 bases, and 14 bases separated the two germline ends. The CDR3 consists of 14 residues. Germline V CDR1 and CDR2: MNHEY, SVGAGI. CDR3 nucleotide sequence: TGTGCCAGCAGCTGGAACAGGGAGACCTACGAGCAGTACTTC. This sequence encodes CASSWNRETYEQYF.

This chain connects TRBV11-1 to TRBJ2-7; D unclear. Germline values: CDR1 SGHAT, CDR2 FQDESV (reference sequence). V lost 1 base to trimming and J lost 3 bases, with 10 bases between them. The CDR3 contains 14 residues. CDR3 in amino acids: CASSLVYGSYEQYF. As DNA, the CDR3 is TGTGCCAGCAGCTTAGTGTATGGAAGCTACGAGCAGTACTTC.

The chain uses TRBV18 and TRBJ2-2; D perhaps matches TRBD1 (6 bases). Germline CDR1 is KGHSH and CDR2 is LQKENI. Trimming pared 0 bases from V and 5 bases from J, leaving 10 bases between. The length of the CDR3 is 15 residues. The CDR3, as DNA: TGTGCCAGCTCACCACCGGCAGGGGTTACCGGGGAGCTGTTTTTT. As protein: CASSPPAGVTGELFF.

V gene TRBV27 combines with J gene TRBJ1-2, with 7 positions matching TRBD1. Germline CDR1 MNHEY, CDR2 SMNVEV (reference sequence). V was clipped by 9 bases and J by 6 bases; unmatched bases: 10. The CDR3 spans 13 residues. In DNA form, the CDR3 reads TGTGCCAGTAAAGGGACAGCCTGGGATGGCTACACCTTC. Translation: CASKGTAWDGYTF.

The CDR3 DNA is TGTGCCAGAAGACAAATCTGGGGCAGGGGGCGCTCCCACGAGCAGTACTTC. It specifies CARRQIWGRGRSHEQYF. The chain uses TRBV7-5 and TRBJ2-7; TRBD1, as called in the table, went unchecked against the DNA. TRBV7-5 is a listed pseudogene. There are 17 residues in the CDR3.

This chain links TRBV11-3 with TRBJ1-1; 7 bases fit TRBD1. Trimming took 7 bases from V and 0 from J; bases not matched to a gene: 5. CDR3 length: 14 residues. Germline CDR1 is SGHNT and CDR2 is YENEEA. This CDR3 reads CASTDRFVNTEAFF. As DNA, the CDR3 is TGTGCCAGCACGGACAGGTTTGTGAACACTGAAGCTTTCTTT.

The chain joins TRBV29-1 to TRBJ2-1, with 9 positions matching TRBD2. This CDR3 region has 14 residues. Per germline, CDR1 SQVTM and CDR2 ANQGSEA. The V segment lost 7 bases and the J segment 4 bases; nucleotides outside the gene matches: 8. In DNA, the CDR3 is TGCAGCGCTGAGGGACTAGCCCTTTACAATGAGCAGTTCTTC. Translated: CSAEGLALYNEQFF.

The genes are TRBV18 and TRBJ2-1, with 8 positions matching TRBD2. The CDR3 is 14 residues long. The V and J ends lost 0 bases and 12 bases, in that order; junction bases with no gene match: 7. Germline V gene data show CDR1 as KGHSH and CDR2 as LQKENI. CDR3 sequence reads: CASSPPREDVGQFF. The DNA of the CDR3 is TGTGCCAGCTCACCACCGCGGGAGGACGTGGGGCAGTTCTTC.

The chain employs TRBV28 and TRBJ1-5; TRBD1 might be the D (5 bases). This CDR3 region has 14 residues. CDR1 and CDR2 (germline): MDHEN, SYDVKM. Trimming stripped 6 bases from V and 3 bases from J, with 12 bases between. CDR3 sequence (DNA): TGTGCCAGCAGCGAGACAGTTCTCAATCAGCCCCAGCATTTT. Translating it yields CASSETVLNQPQHF.

The chain joins TRBV27 to TRBJ2-7; D unclear. Trimming left V 7 bases short and J 2 bases short, with 9 bases between. The CDR3 is 12 amino acids. In germline, CDR1 is MNHEY, CDR2 SMNVEV (reference sequence). The CDR3 is CASNGYPYEQYF. The CDR3, as DNA: TGTGCCAGCAATGGCTATCCCTACGAGCAGTACTTC.

This clone was detected a few times. The chain joins TRBV7-8 to TRBJ2-7; D is possibly TRBD1 (6 bases). V lost 5 bases to trimming and J lost 1 base, with 21 bases between them. Per the germline V gene, CDR1 is SGHVS and CDR2 is FQNEAQ. This CDR3 spans 17 amino acids. For the CDR3, the DNA is TGTGCCAGCAGCCCCCCCTTTTGGGACAAGGAGTCCTACGAGCAGTACTTC. The encoded protein is CASSPPFWDKESYEQYF.

The chain couples TRBV29-1 to TRBJ2-3; the match to TRBD2 covers 9 bases. CDR3 length: 16 amino acids. Germline CDR1 is SQVTM and CDR2 is ANQGSEA. The V and J ends lost 4 bases and 1 base, in that order; junction bases with no gene match: 9. CDR3 sequence: CSVAGWTSVGTDTQYF. CDR3 DNA sequence: TGCAGCGTTGCCGGCTGGACTAGCGTAGGCACAGATACGCAGTATTTT.

CDR3 in DNA: TGTGCCAGCAGCCCGGCTAGCGGCTACAATGAGCAGTTCTTC. This gives the protein CASSPASGYNEQFF. The V and J genes are TRBV7-9 and TRBJ2-1, with 7 bases aligning to TRBD2. The trim removed 5 bases at V and 3 bases at J, leaving 4 bases unmatched. The CDR3 is 14 amino acids. Germline V lookup: CDR1 SEHNR, CDR2 FQNEAQ (reference sequence).

The sample holds a few counts of this clone. This sequence joins TRBV4-2 and TRBJ2-5; D is unresolved. Trimming took off 4 bases at V and 1 base at J, with 13 bases between the two ends. CDR3 length: 15 amino acids. CDR1 and CDR2 from the germline V gene are LGHNA and YNFKEQ. For the CDR3, the DNA is TGTGCCAGCAGCCGCTGGCGGACCTTCCAAGAGACCCAGTACTTC. This translates into CASSRWRTFQETQYF.

The chain couples TRBV27 to TRBJ2-2; 8 bases are a match to TRBD2. V gave up 3 bases and J gave up 6 bases; unmatched junction bases: 9. Germline V gene sequence: CDR1 MNHEY, CDR2 SMNVEV (reference sequence). This CDR3 region has 16 residues. CDR3 residues: CASSFLSAAGAGELFF. CDR3 nucleotides: TGTGCCAGCAGTTTTCTGTCGGCAGCGGGAGCCGGGGAGCTGTTTTTT.

The chain is built from TRBV7-3 and TRBJ2-7, with D tentatively TRBD1 or TRBD2 (6 bases each). Germline assignment: CDR1 SGHTA and CDR2 FQGTGA. Between the trimmed V and J ends, which lost 5 bases and 1 base, there was a span of 12 bases. The CDR3 has 14 residues. The DNA of the CDR3 is TGTGCCAGCAGCCCCCCGGGGGCATCCTACGAGCAGTACTTC. This translates into CASSPPGASYEQYF.

The chain has TRBV7-6 and TRBJ2-3, with 10 positions matching TRBD2. The CDR3 spans 14 residues. After removal of 4 bases from V and 13 bases from J, the junction contained 11 bases not matched to a gene. The germline CDR1 and CDR2 sequences are SGHVS and FNYEAQ. The CDR3 spells CASSSTGTSVVEYF. CDR3 sequence (DNA): TGTGCCAGCAGCTCCACCGGGACTAGCGTAGTGGAGTATTTT.

The table lists this clone with a few counts. The J gene is TRBJ2-7, the V gene TRBV28; 11 bases fit TRBD2. The CDR3 is 19 amino acids. Germline CDR1 reads MDHEN; CDR2 reads SYDVKM. V was pared by 3 bases and J by 2 bases, with 15 bases of the junction left unmatched. The CDR3 loop reads CASSLRLGGASGRTYEQYF. In nucleotides, the CDR3 is TGTGCCAGCAGTTTGAGGCTGGGCGGGGCTAGCGGGAGGACCTACGAGCAGTACTTC.